This is a list of T cell receptor beta chains from one sample in a study of T cell responses to AZD1222 COVID-19 vaccine. Assay: immunoSEQ multiplex PCR; the TCRdb copy retains only in-frame clones and omits some. The data show 110,000 to 150,000 clones, with about 92% seen just once and roughly 3.1% held by the top ten. Source: peripheral blood, taken on day 0 of AZD1222 vaccination. These receptors originate from an adult in good health. Both conserved end residues are part of each CDR3. A D gene is named only where the DNA matches it firmly. Not all rows give a size; the values are once, few, many and, for expanded clones, a class.

v_gene	j_gene	len	abundance	d_gene	CDR3aa	CDR3nt
TRBV18	TRBJ2-2	16	-	-	CASSPQQGTNTGELFF	TGTGCCAGCTCACCACAACAGGGCACGAACACCGGGGAGCTGTTTTTT
TRBV7-6	TRBJ2-1	14	few	-	CASSLANRVNEQFF	TGTGCCAGCAGCTTAGCAAACAGGGTCAATGAGCAGTTCTTC
TRBV14	TRBJ1-5	13	-	TRBD1	CASSPSTGLAQHF	TGTGCCAGCAGCCCCTCGACAGGGTTAGCCCAGCATTTT
TRBV23-1	TRBJ1-2	15	-	TRBD1	CASSQKAGGTYGYTF	TGCGCCAGCAGTCAAAAGGCAGGGGGCACCTATGGCTACACCTTC
TRBV10-2	TRBJ2-7	15	-	-	CASSEQDRSSSEQYF	TGCGCCAGCAGTGAGCAGGACAGATCCAGCTCCGAGCAGTACTTC
TRBV28	TRBJ2-7	11	few	TRBD1	CASSSPGTVLF	TGTGCCAGCAGTTCCCCGGGGACAGTATTGTTC
TRBV25-1	TRBJ2-7	14	-	-	CASSRRAPSYEQYF	TGTGCCAGCAGCCGCCGGGCACCTTCCTACGAGCAGTACTTC
TRBV11-3	TRBJ2-7	14	-	-	CASSQTASSYEQYF	TGTGCCAGCAGCCAGACAGCCAGCTCCTACGAGCAGTACTTC
TRBV6-4	TRBJ2-3	15	-	-	CASSVGGASTDTQYF	TGTGCCAGCAGTGTGGGGGGAGCAAGCACAGATACGCAGTATTTT
TRBV27	TRBJ2-3	18	-	-	CASSLSGRTLTSTDTQYF	TGTGCCAGCAGTTTGTCTGGGCGGACGCTTACAAGCACAGATACGCAGTATTTT
TRBV7-9	TRBJ1-1	13	-	-	CASSFFSNTEAFF	TGTGCCAGCAGCTTTTTCTCGAACACTGAAGCTTTCTTT
TRBV15	TRBJ2-2	15	-	-	CATSRDIRNTGELFF	TGTGCCACCAGCAGAGATATTCGTAACACCGGGGAGCTGTTTTTT
TRBV18	TRBJ1-1	15	-	-	CASSQGQGPNTEAFF	TGTGCCAGCTCACAGGGGCAGGGACCGAACACTGAAGCTTTCTTT
TRBV7-2	TRBJ1-5	15	-	-	CASSQLFNTNQPQHF	TGTGCCAGCAGCCAATTATTCAACACGAATCAGCCCCAGCATTTT
TRBV24-1	TRBJ2-7	14	-	-	CATSDPAGTNEQYF	TGTGCCACCAGTGATCCGGCGGGTACTAACGAGCAGTACTTC
TRBV7-6	TRBJ1-5	17	-	TRBD1	CASSSGQGRGNDQPQHF	TGTGCCAGCAGCTCGGGACAGGGGAGGGGCAATGATCAGCCCCAGCATTTT
TRBV19	TRBJ2-3	14	-	-	CASSISASTDTQYF	TGTGCCAGTAGTATCTCTGCCAGCACAGATACGCAGTATTTT
TRBV7-2	TRBJ2-3	17	-	TRBD2	CASSLRGLAGASDTQYF	TGTGCCAGCAGCTTAAGGGGACTAGCGGGAGCTTCAGATACGCAGTATTTT
TRBV2	TRBJ1-5	15	-	TRBD1	CASSGTGGSNQPQHF	TGTGCCAGCAGCGGGACAGGCGGTAGCAATCAGCCCCAGCATTTT
TRBV5-5	TRBJ2-3	13	-	-	CASSFPGTDTQYF	TGTGCCAGCAGCTTTCCAGGGACAGATACGCAGTATTTT
TRBV7-2	TRBJ1-1	14	-	-	CASTEYIGNTEAFF	TGTGCCAGCACCGAGTACATAGGAAACACTGAAGCTTTCTTT
TRBV7-8	TRBJ1-3	17	-	-	CASSFWGAVSHEVPIYF	TGTGCCAGCAGCTTTTGGGGTGCGGTCAGCCATGAGGTCCCCATATATTTT
TRBV10-3	TRBJ2-1	16	few	-	CAISEPSTVPPDEQFF	TGTGCCATCAGTGAGCCCTCGACTGTACCCCCAGATGAGCAGTTCTTC
TRBV30	TRBJ2-3	14	-	-	CAWNWAGRADTQYF	TGTGCCTGGAACTGGGCAGGGCGGGCAGATACGCAGTATTTT
TRBV5-4	TRBJ1-3	13	-	-	CASSGGTVGTIYF	TGTGCCAGCAGCGGAGGGACGGTCGGCACCATATATTTT
TRBV5-1	TRBJ2-5	14	-	-	CASSFLGSWETQYF	TGCGCCAGCAGCTTCCTCGGGTCTTGGGAGACCCAGTACTTC
TRBV4-2	TRBJ1-2	15	-	TRBD1	CASSQELHDRAGYTF	TGTGCCAGCAGCCAAGAGCTTCATGACAGGGCTGGCTACACCTTC
TRBV4-1	TRBJ1-2	13	-	-	CASSQDRGGGYTF	TGCGCCAGCAGCCAAGATCGCGGAGGCGGCTACACCTTC
TRBV30	TRBJ2-7	13	-	TRBD1	CAWSYAGGPSQYF	TGTGCCTGGAGTTATGCAGGGGGACCGAGCCAGTACTTC
TRBV21-1	TRBJ2-1	15	-	-	CASSKALESYNEQFF	TGTGCCAGCAGCAAAGCACTGGAGTCCTACAATGAGCAGTTCTTC
TRBV5-1	TRBJ2-3	16	-	-	CASSQWVAKNTDTQYF	TGCGCCAGCAGCCAGTGGGTAGCGAAAAACACAGATACGCAGTATTTT
TRBV21-1	TRBJ2-3	14	-	-	CASTRDRGTDTQYF	TGTGCCAGCACTCGGGACAGGGGAACAGATACGCAGTATTTT